Sequencing of this TCR beta chain was carried out in a study of tumor-infiltrating lymphocytes in primary liver carcinoma. The blood RNA (from unsorted whole blood) was obtained, and germline DNA was also extracted. This CDR3 is built from 14 residues. CDR1 and CDR2 (germline): ENHRY, SYGVKD. J gave up 4 bases and V 3 bases, and 5 bases lay outside the gene matches. Reverse transcription of around 0.45 ug total RNA with a constant-region primer produced TCR beta cDNA. Libraries covering TCR beta were generated through three nested multiplex PCR rounds (using a slightly modified ARM-PCR). TRBV1-TRBV30 forward primers and a C-beta reverse primer were used in the first two PCR rounds, which each ran for approximately 10 cycles. TCRdb reprocessed the multiplex PCR reads with MiXCR, giving one entry per CDR3 protein. The sample holds fewer than 350,000 distinct CDR3 sequences, more than 55% seen once.

This chain connects TRBV10-3 to TRBJ1-2; 7 bases fit TRBD1. The sequenced sample consisted of peripheral blood. This receptor was identified in a man in his forties with primary liver carcinoma and hepatitis B virus infection. The CDR3 region has the DNA TGTGCCATCAGTGATAGAGGGGGCACCTATGGCTACACCTTC. Translating it yields CAISDRGGTYGYTF.